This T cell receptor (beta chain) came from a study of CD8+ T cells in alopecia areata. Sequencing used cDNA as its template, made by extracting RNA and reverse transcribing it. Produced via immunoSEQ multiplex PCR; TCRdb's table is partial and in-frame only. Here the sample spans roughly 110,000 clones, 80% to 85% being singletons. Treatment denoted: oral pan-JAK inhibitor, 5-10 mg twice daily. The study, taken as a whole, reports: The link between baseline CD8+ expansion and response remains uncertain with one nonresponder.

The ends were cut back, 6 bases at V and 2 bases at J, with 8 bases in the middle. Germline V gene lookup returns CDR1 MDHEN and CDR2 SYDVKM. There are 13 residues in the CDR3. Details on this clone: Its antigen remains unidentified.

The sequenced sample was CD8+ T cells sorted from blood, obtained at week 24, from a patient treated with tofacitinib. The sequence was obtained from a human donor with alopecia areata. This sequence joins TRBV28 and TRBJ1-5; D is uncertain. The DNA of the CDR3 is TGTGCCAGCAGCCAAACAGGCAATCAGCCCCAGCATTTT. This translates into CASSQTGNQPQHF. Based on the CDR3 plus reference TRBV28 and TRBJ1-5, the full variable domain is DVKVTQSSRYLVKRTGEKVFLECVQDMDHENMFWYRQDPGLGLRLIYFSYDVKMKEKGDIPEGYSVSREKKERFSLILESASTNQTSMYLCASSQTGNQPQHFGDGTRLSIL.